A selection of T cell receptor beta chains follows, all from one sample in a study of response to subunit inactivated influenza vaccine. Each CDR3 protein is one row after TCRdb ran MiXCR on the RT-PCR reads. The repertoire holds fewer than 250,000 distinct CDR3 sequences, approximately 15% seen once, with about 25% in the top ten. The starting material was CD8+ T cells sorted from PBMCs, obtained around 5 days after vaccination. The receptors originated from a man over 45 who received an inactivated influenza vaccine. The CDR3 runs from the conserved cysteine through the conserved F or W. D genes are given only for firm matches. Clone size is given for some rows only: seen once, a few or many times, or a class if the clone is expanded.

J: TRBJ2-5
V: TRBV10-2
D: .
size: .
CDR3: CASSVEREETQYF
DNA: TGCGCCAGCAGTGTAGAAAGGGAAGAGACCCAGTACTTC

J: TRBJ2-1
V: TRBV2
D: .
size: .
CDR3: CASSEGAGYHNEQFF
DNA: TGTGCCAGCAGTGAAGGGGCAGGGTACCACAATGAGCAGTTCTTC

J: TRBJ2-1
V: TRBV7-7
D: .
size: few
CDR3: CASSLRAASYNEQFF
DNA: TGTGCTAGCAGCTTAAGGGCAGCCTCCTACAATGAGCAGTTCTTC

J: TRBJ2-1
V: TRBV29-1
D: .
size: few
CDR3: CSVLGPRNNEQFF
DNA: TGCAGCGTCCTCGGACCCCGTAATAATGAGCAGTTCTTC

J: TRBJ1-5
V: TRBV12-3/TRBV12-4
D: .
size: .
CDR3: CASSLTGRSGQPQHF
DNA: TGTGCCAGCAGTCTTACAGGGAGGTCTGGTCAGCCCCAGCATTTT

J: TRBJ2-1
V: TRBV4-1
D: .
size: few
CDR3: CASSQLWGADEQFF
DNA: TGCGCCAGCAGCCAATTGTGGGGGGCGGATGAGCAGTTCTTC

J: TRBJ2-7
V: TRBV12-3/TRBV12-4
D: .
size: few
CDR3: CASSLIFYEQYF
DNA: TGTGCCAGCAGTTTAATTTTCTACGAGCAGTACTTC

J: TRBJ2-1
V: TRBV20-1
D: TRBD2
size: few
CDR3: CSARASGGASGLNEQFF
DNA: TGCAGTGCTAGAGCAAGCGGGGGGGCTTCGGGTCTAAATGAGCAGTTCTTC

J: TRBJ2-5
V: TRBV5-1
D: TRBD2
size: few
CDR3: CASSLVASGGETQYF
DNA: TGCGCCAGCAGCTTGGTGGCTAGCGGTGGGGAGACCCAGTACTTC

J: TRBJ2-3
V: TRBV12-3/TRBV12-4
D: TRBD1
size: few
CDR3: CASSFPSPHRDRGNRLESTDTQYF
DNA: TGTGCCAGCAGTTTTCCATCCCCACACCGGGACAGGGGCAACCGCTTGGAGAGCACAGATACGCAGTATTTT

J: TRBJ2-1
V: TRBV7-9
D: TRBD2
size: few
CDR3: CASDLETGGLSYNEQFF
DNA: TGTGCCAGCGACCTCGAGACGGGAGGCTTATCCTACAATGAGCAGTTCTTC

J: TRBJ1-1
V: TRBV11-2
D: .
size: few
CDR3: CASSLVPSDLPFTEAFF
DNA: TGTGCCAGCAGCTTAGTCCCTAGCGACCTCCCTTTCACTGAAGCTTTCTTT

J: TRBJ2-3
V: TRBV12-3/TRBV12-4
D: TRBD1
size: few
CDR3: CASSADRADTQYF
DNA: TGTGCCAGCAGTGCCGACAGGGCAGATACGCAGTATTTT

J: TRBJ2-1
V: TRBV11-2
D: TRBD2
size: .
CDR3: CASSYTKMGLADEQFF
DNA: TGTGCCAGCAGCTATACGAAAATGGGACTAGCTGATGAGCAGTTCTTC